Detailed here is one TCR beta chain. Its cognate antigen is unknown. This entry comes from a study of cytomegalovirus exposure and HLA in healthy donors. General study points: Later analysis showed most CMV-associated TCR beta chains appearing HLA-restricted. In a later analysis, DRB1 alleles had the most associated TCRs; HLA-C alleles the fewest. In a later analysis, at a false discovery rate of 0.05, 15,000 to 20,000 TCR beta sequences matched HLA alleles. Trimming of TCR beta V- and J-genes showed a link, identified in a later analysis, to a missense DCLRE1C variant.

The CDR3 sequence is 16 residues long. Primers: 60 Vbeta forward and 13 Jbeta reverse. Assay: immunoSEQ multiplex PCR; the TCRdb copy retains only in-frame clones and omits some. The sample lists some 85,000 clones; about four fifths were seen once. The chain combines TRBV21-1 with TRBJ2-1; TRBD2 was called by the table and not checked on the DNA. TRBV21-1 is tagged as a pseudogene. The TCR originated in a man aged 18 to 29 in good health and CMV-seropositive. The material sequenced was PBMCs. CDR3 residues: CALERTSGKSYNEQFF. CDR3 in DNA: TGTGCCCTTGAACGGACTAGCGGGAAGTCCTACAATGAGCAGTTCTTC.